This T cell receptor beta chain was captured in a study of coeliac disease. Study results and caveats: Of coeliac lamina propria samples, about 50% of the 18 held published gliadin-specific TRB sequences, versus 1 of 6 controls. In active celiac disease, intraepithelial and lamina propria TRB and TRG repertoires were less clonal than controls.

Concerning this clone: Its antigen is not known.

After removal of 9 bases from V and 0 bases from J, the junction contained 16 bases not matched to a gene. The CDR3 has 17 amino acids. CDR1 and CDR2 from the germline V gene are MDHEN and SYDVKM. TCRdb's table, derived via immunoSEQ multiplex PCR, lists solely in-frame clones and lacks some. The table lists about 9,400 clones, around 66% of them singletons. The TCR sequence derives from a woman aged 60-70 years with celiac disease. The chain carries TRBV28 and TRBJ2-5; 7 positions agree with TRBD1. Sequenced material: lamina propria lymphocytes from the gut. CDR3 protein: CASNQFGTENNQETQYF. Here the CDR3 DNA reads TGTGCCAGTAACCAGTTCGGGACAGAGAATAACCAAGAGACCCAGTACTTC.